Shown below are 8 T cell receptor beta chains from a single sample sequenced in a study of naive and memory T cell subsets. Overall study results and limits: Possibly reflecting memory cells re-expressing CD45RA, a few larger clonotypes occurred in naive repertoires, especially CD8.

What these receptors recognize is not known. An equimolar mix of two oligonucleotides served as the beta constant-region primer for TRBC1 and TRBC2. The ligated cDNA underwent four PCR rounds using SP2 and nested alpha and beta constant-region primers. TCRdb re-derived calls from the UMI-ligation and nested PCR reads in MiXCR, one entry per CDR3 protein. The sample carries approximately 140,000 distinct CDR3 sequences, approximately 21% recorded once. The sample consisted of naive CD8+ T cells from blood. Receptor source: a human donor in good health.

The CDR3 DNA is TGTGCCAGCGCAGACTTCTCCTACAATGAGCAGTTCTTC. It specifies CASADFSYNEQFF. This chain links TRBV14 with TRBJ2-1; D is uncertain. The V gene lost 8 bases and the J gene lost 0 bases, with 8 bases spanning the gap. CDR1 is SGHDN, CDR2 FVKESK, per germline. The CDR3 loop spans 13 amino acids.

This clonotype was counted many times. This chain links TRBV6-1 with TRBJ2-7; the D gene is possibly TRBD2 (5 bases). The V end was cut by 7 bases, the J end by 3 bases, with 16 bases between. CDR1 is MNHNS, CDR2 SASEGT, per germline. The CDR3 spans 14 residues. The CDR3, as DNA: TGTGCCAGCACCCACGACGGACGGGGCTACGAGCAGTACTTC. Protein: CASTHDGRGYEQYF.

This clonotype showed up many times. The rearrangement uses TRBV28 and TRBJ2-7; 10 nucleotides match TRBD2. This CDR3 region has 13 residues. Germline-derived CDR1 and CDR2 are MDHEN and SYDVKM. V lost 5 bases to trimming and J lost 12 bases; unmatched junction nucleotides: 10. CDR3 DNA sequence: TGTGCCAGCAGTCTCGGACTAGCGGAGGCCCGGTACTTC. The encoded protein is CASSLGLAEARYF. The complete variable domain, with remaining parts taken from reference TRBV28 and TRBJ2-7, reads DVKVTQSSRYLVKRTGEKVFLECVQDMDHENMFWYRQDPGLGLRLIYFSYDVKMKEKGDIPEGYSVSREKKERFSLILESASTNQTSMYLCASSLGLAEARYFGPGTRLTVT.

This clonotype was counted only a few times. The CDR3 is CSVVEGVRNEQYF. The CDR3 DNA reads as TGCAGCGTTGTTGAGGGTGTACGGAACGAGCAGTACTTC. This chain uses TRBV29-1 with TRBJ2-7; possible D gene TRBD2, 5 bases. This CDR3 is 13 amino acids long. Deletions cut 4 bases from V and 5 bases from J, with 15 bases between. Germline V CDR1 and CDR2: SQVTM, ANQGSEA.

This clonotype appeared a few times. The V and J genes are TRBV4-1 and TRBJ1-1; TRBD1 might be the D (5 bases). Germline CDR1 and CDR2: MGHRA and YSYEKL. The CDR3 is 13 residues long. V lost 0 bases to trimming and J lost 5 bases, with 7 bases between them. The CDR3, as DNA: TGCGCCAGCAGCCAAGACGCAGGGACTGAAGCTTTCTTT. Translating gives CASSQDAGTEAFF.

This clonotype was picked up a small number of times. The chain joins TRBV5-1 to TRBJ2-2; the match to TRBD2 covers 7 bases. The CDR3 loop spans 16 amino acids. The V gene end was trimmed by 0 bases and the J gene end by 4 bases; junction bases not matched to a gene: 6. From germline, CDR1 is SGHRS and CDR2 YFSETQ. CDR3 bases: TGCGCCAGCAGCTTGGCGGGGCGGGAGCCCACCGGGGAGCTGTTTTTT. It translates to CASSLAGREPTGELFF.

The sample holds a few counts of this clonotype. This rearrangement joins TRBV4-2 to TRBJ1-5; a possible D gene is TRBD1 (5 bases). The CDR3 loop spans 15 amino acids. Germline V gene data show CDR1 as LGHNA and CDR2 as YNFKEQ. The V end lost 3 bases, the J end lost 1 base, and 10 bases lay between the germline ends. The DNA of the CDR3 is TGTGCCAGCAGCCACGGACGGGGGAGCAATCAGCCCCAGCATTTT. This translates into CASSHGRGSNQPQHF.

The V gene is TRBV28, the J gene TRBJ1-1, with D maybe TRBD1 (5 bases). The CDR3 covers 16 residues. The germline V gene encodes CDR1 MDHEN and CDR2 SYDVKM. V was pared by 6 bases and J by 6 bases, with 23 bases between. The CDR3 nucleotides read TGTGCCAGCAGGGGGGTGAGGGGTACGGGGCATGCTGAAGCTTTCTTT. It translates to CASRGVRGTGHAEAFF.